This TCR beta chain was captured in a study of OX40 agonist ivuxolimab in advanced cancers. The wider study: Previous treatment with anti-PD-1, anti-PD-L1 or anti-CTLA-4 therapy was allowed; roughly 40% had received some.

Comment on this clone: What it recognizes is unknown.

Profiling relied on immunoSEQ multiplex PCR, and the TCRdb table lists in-frame clones only, not all of them. The data hold 50,000 to 60,000 clones, with about nine tenths observed a single time. Whole-study findings and limits: On average, CD8+ T cells showed a greater number of expanded clones than CD4+. Some patients without response likewise showed low normalized clonal expansion.

V dropped 0 bases and J dropped 2 bases, with 10 bases sitting between them. Per germline, CDR1 ENHRY and CDR2 SYGVKD. The length of the CDR3 is 15 residues. The material was CD4+ or CD8+ T cells sorted from blood, obtained in a trial of the OX40 agonist ivuxolimab. J is TRBJ1-1 and V is TRBV10-3; no definite D call. The source of this sequence is an adult with an advanced solid tumor such as melanoma, head and neck, liver or kidney cancer. The CDR3 spells CAISESITANTEAFF. The CDR3 region has the DNA TGTGCCATCAGTGAGTCGATCACAGCAAACACTGAAGCTTTCTTT.